The clone carrying this TCR beta chain was seen repeatedly, ten times or more. Its cognate antigen is unknown. This could be a read error, since a much larger clone is one nucleotide away. The conserved phenylalanine or tryptophan is not found at the CDR3 terminus, so this likely reflects a read error. TCRdb re-called the multiplex PCR reads with MiXCR, one entry per CDR3 protein. The data hold roughly 110,000 distinct CDR3 sequences, with roughly 29% observed a single time. The record originates from a study of breast tumors, draining lymph nodes, adjacent tissues. The J segment lost 2 bases and the V segment lost 1 base, leaving 5 bases of the junction unmatched. The CDR3 extends over 16 amino acids. Germline V gene data show CDR1 as LNHDA and CDR2 as SQIVND (reference sequence). Study-level results: Tumor repertoires ranked between lymph nodes and nontumor tissue in diversity, with V and J gene preferences. Luminal-like breast cancer showed significantly higher tumor–nontumor repertoire similarity than basal-like. Data only fit, rather than demonstrated, lymph node origin of most tumor T cells. The data were judged consistent with most tumor T cells coming from lymph node and expanding in tumor.

Samples came from axillary lymph nodes draining the breast cancer. This TCR was recovered from a female donor with breast cancer. Some clones in this sample may be carry-over from other donors' samples. Sample: axillary lymph node tissue. The chain employs TRBV19 and TRBJ2-5; 9 positions match TRBD2. The CDR3 here is CASSIAPAGGQETQYS. DNA of the CDR3: TGTGCCAGTAGTATAGCCCCAGCGGGAGGACAAGAGACCCAGTACTCC.